The source of this T cell receptor (beta chain) is a study of blood T cell repertoires in COVID-19. In the study overall: The origin of the acute and convalescent COVID-19 samples was the United States, Italy and Spain. T cells, B-cell-depleted T cells, or PBMCs supplied cDNA or gDNA.

In the authors' workflow: It was from reference gene primer amplification that nucleated cell counts were estimated. This table comes from immunoSEQ multiplex PCR, and its TCRdb copy is limited to in-frame clones, with some not included. That table is the source of V, J and clone size, and D and trimming were worked out from the DNA. The sample holds 23,000 or so clones, about nine tenths seen once. This clone was observed once. This clonotype was sampled from a man in his forties or fifties with active COVID-19. The sample was peripheral blood.

CDR3 nucleotide sequence: TGTGCCAGCAGCTTGGTACAGGGGATTTATAATTCACCCCTCCACTTT. Protein: CASSLVQGIYNSPLHF. The chain is built from TRBV5-6 and TRBJ1-6, with 7 bases matching TRBD1. CDR1 and CDR2 from the germline V gene are SGHDT and YYEEEE. J lost 4 bases, V lost 0 bases, and 4 bases had no gene match. The CDR3 runs 16 residues.